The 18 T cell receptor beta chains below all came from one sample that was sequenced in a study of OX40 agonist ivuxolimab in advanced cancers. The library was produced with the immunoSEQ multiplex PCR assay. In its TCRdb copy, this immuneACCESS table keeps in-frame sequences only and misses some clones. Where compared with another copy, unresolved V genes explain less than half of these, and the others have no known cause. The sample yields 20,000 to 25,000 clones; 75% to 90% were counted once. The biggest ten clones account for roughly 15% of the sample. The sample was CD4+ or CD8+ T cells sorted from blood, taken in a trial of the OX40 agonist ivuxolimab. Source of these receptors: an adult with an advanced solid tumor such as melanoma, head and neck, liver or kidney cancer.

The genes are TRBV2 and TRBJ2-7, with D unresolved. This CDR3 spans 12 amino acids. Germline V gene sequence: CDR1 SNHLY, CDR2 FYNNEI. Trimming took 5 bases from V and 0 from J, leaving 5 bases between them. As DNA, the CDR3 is TGTGCCAGCAGTCCGAGCTCCTACGAGCAGTACTTC. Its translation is CASSPSSYEQYF.

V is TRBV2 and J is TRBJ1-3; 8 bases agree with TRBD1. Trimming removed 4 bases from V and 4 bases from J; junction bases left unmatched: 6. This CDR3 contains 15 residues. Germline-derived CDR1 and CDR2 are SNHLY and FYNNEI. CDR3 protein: CASSGGQGLGNTIYF. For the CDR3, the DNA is TGTGCCAGCAGTGGTGGACAGGGCTTGGGAAACACCATATATTTT.

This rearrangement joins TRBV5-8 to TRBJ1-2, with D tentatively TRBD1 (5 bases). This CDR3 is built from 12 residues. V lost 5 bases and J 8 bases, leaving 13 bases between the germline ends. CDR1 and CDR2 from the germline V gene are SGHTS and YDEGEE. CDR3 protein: CASRGTTEGYTF. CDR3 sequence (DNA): TGTGCCAGCAGAGGGACCACGGAAGGCTACACCTTC.

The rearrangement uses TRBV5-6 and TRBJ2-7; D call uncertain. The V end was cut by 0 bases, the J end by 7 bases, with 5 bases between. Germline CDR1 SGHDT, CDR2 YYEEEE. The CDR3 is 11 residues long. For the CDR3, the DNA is TGTGCCAGCAGCTTGGAGGGTGAGCAGTACTTC. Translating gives CASSLEGEQYF.

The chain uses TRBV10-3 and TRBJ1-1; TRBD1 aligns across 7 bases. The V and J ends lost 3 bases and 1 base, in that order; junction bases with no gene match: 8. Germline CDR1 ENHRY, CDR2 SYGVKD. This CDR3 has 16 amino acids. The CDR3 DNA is TGTGCCATCAGTGAACCGACAGGGATGGGGAACACTGAAGCTTTCTTT. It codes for CAISEPTGMGNTEAFF.

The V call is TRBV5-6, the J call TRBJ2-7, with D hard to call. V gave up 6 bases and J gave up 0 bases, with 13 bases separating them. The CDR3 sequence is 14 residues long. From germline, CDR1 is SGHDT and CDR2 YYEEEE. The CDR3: CASNPDGSSYEQYF. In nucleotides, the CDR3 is TGTGCCAGCAACCCGGACGGCAGCTCCTACGAGCAGTACTTC.

The CDR3 sequence is CASSGRRSGQYF. DNA for the CDR3: TGTGCCAGCAGCGGCCGGCGGTCGGGGCAGTACTTC. This chain uses TRBV7-9 with TRBJ2-7; no firm D call. The CDR3 consists of 12 residues. Germline V lookup: CDR1 SEHNR, CDR2 FQNEAQ (reference sequence). V lost 5 bases and J 9 bases, leaving 14 bases between the germline ends. Combining the CDR3 with reference TRBV7-9 and TRBJ2-7 gives the whole variable domain DTGVSQNPRHKITKRGQNVTFRCDPISEHNRLYWYRQTLGQGPEFLTYFQNEAQLEKSRLLSDRFSAERPKGSFSTLEIQRTEQGDSAMYLCASSGRRSGQYFGPGTRLTVT.

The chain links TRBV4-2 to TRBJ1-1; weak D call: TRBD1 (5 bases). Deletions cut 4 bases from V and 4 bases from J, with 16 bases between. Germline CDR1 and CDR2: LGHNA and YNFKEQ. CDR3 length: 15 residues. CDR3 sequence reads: CASSRPDNLGTEAFF. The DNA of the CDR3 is TGTGCCAGCAGCCGACCGGACAACTTAGGCACTGAAGCTTTCTTT.

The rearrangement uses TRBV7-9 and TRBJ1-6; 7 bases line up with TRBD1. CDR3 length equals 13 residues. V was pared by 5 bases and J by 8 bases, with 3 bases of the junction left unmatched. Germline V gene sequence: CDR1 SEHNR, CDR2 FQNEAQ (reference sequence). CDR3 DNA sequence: TGTGCCAGCAGCCTAGGGACAGATTCACCCCTCCACTTT. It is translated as CASSLGTDSPLHF.

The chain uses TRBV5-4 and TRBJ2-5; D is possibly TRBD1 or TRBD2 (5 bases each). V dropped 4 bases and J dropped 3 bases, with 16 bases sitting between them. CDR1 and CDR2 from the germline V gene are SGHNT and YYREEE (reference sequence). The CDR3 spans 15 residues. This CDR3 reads CASSPRGRAEETQYF. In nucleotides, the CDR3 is TGTGCCAGCAGCCCGAGGGGACGCGCAGAAGAGACCCAGTACTTC.

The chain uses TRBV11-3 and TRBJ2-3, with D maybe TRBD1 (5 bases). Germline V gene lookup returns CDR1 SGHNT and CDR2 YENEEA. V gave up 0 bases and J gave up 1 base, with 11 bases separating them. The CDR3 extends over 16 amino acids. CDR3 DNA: TGTGCCAGCAGCTTAGATTTGACAGAAGGCACAGATACGCAGTATTTT. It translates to CASSLDLTEGTDTQYF.

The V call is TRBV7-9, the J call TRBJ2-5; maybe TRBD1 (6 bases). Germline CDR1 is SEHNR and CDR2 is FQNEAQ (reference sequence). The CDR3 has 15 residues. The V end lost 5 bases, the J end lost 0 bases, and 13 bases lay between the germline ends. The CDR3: CASSRTDQYQETQYF. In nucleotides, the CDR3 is TGTGCCAGCAGCCGGACAGACCAGTACCAAGAGACCCAGTACTTC.

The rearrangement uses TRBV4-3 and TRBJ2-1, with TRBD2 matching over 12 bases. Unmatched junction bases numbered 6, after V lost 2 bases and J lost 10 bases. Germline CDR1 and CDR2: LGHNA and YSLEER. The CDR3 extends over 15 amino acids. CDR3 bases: TGCGCCAGCAGCCAATTACTAGCGGGAGGCGGAGAGCAGTTCTTC. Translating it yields CASSQLLAGGGEQFF.

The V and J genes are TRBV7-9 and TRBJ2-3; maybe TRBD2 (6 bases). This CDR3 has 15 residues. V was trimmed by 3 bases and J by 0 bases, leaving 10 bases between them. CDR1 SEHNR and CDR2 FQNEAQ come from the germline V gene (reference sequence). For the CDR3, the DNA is TGTGCCAGCAGCTTCCACAGCGGGAGCACAGATACGCAGTATTTT. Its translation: CASSFHSGSTDTQYF.

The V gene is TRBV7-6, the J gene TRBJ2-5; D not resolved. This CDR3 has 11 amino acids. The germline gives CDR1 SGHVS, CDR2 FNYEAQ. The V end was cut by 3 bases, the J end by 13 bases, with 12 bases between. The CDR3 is CASSFAGPLYF. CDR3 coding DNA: TGTGCCAGCAGCTTTGCTGGTCCGTTGTACTTC.

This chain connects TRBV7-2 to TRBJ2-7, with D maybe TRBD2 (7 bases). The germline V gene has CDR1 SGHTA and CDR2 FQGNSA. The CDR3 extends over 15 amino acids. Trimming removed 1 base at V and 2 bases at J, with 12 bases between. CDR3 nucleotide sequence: TGTGCCAGCAGCTTAGTGGGGGGGGCTGCCTACGAGCAGTACTTC. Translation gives CASSLVGGAAYEQYF. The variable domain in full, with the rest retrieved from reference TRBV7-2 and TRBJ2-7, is GAGVSQSPSNKVTEKGKDVELRCDPISGHTALYWYRQSLGQGLEFLIYFQGNSAPDKSGLPSDRFSAERTGGSVSTLTIQRTQQEDSAVYLCASSLVGGAAYEQYFGPGTRLTVT.

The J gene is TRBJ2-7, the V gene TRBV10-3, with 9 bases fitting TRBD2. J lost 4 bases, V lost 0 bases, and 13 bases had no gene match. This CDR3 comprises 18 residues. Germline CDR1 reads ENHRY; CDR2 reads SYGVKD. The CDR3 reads CAISESRGGLRIKYEQYF. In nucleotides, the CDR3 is TGTGCCATCAGTGAGTCGCGGGGGGGCCTTCGGATAAAATACGAGCAGTACTTC.

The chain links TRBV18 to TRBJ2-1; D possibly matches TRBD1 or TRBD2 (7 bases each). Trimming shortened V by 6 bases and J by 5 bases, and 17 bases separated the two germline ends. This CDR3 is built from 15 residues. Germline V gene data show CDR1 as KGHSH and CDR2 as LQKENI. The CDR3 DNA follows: TGTGCCAGCTCGCTCACAGGGGAGGGAAACAATGAGCAGTTCTTC. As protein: CASSLTGEGNNEQFF. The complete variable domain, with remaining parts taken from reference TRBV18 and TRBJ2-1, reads NAGVMQNPRHLVRRRGQEARLRCSPMKGHSHVYWYRQLPEEGLKFMVYLQKENIIDESGMPKERFSAEFPKEGPSILRIQQVVRGDSAAYFCASSLTGEGNNEQFFGPGTRLTVL.